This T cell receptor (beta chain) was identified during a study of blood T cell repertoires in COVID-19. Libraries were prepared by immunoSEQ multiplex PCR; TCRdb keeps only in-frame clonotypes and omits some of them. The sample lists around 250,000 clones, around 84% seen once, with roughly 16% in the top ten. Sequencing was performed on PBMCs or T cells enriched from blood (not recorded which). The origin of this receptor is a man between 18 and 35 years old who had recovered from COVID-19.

The CDR3 DNA follows: TGTGCCAGCAGACCCGCAGGGGCGGTTCAGCCCCAGCATTTT. It is translated as CASRPAGAVQPQHF. The chain couples TRBV5-7 to TRBJ1-5; D possibly corresponds to TRBD1 (6 bases). TRBV5-7 counts as an open reading frame of uncertain function. The V and J ends lost 5 bases and 6 bases respectively, with 15 bases between them. The CDR3 extends over 14 amino acids.